The sequence of this T cell receptor beta chain was determined in a study of cytomegalovirus exposure and HLA in healthy donors (dated by TCRdb to the late 2010s). Some background on the complete study: According to an earlier analysis of a few hundred of the donors, roughly 180 million T cells yielded roughly 100 million unique TCR beta sequences and 250 to 350 Gb of sequence data. Because of strong linkage in the cohort, five DR-DQ haplotypes were treated as single units for association and clustering. A later analysis re-examined previously published TCR beta repertoires from 610 or so donors and added high-resolution HLA genotyping to investigate patterns of TCR occurrence. High-throughput TCR immunosequencing, statistical association of individual TCRs with disease status, and machine learning were combined to predict cytomegalovirus infection status. HLA typing covered class I and class II loci at four-digit resolution. Rather than drawing on any new phenotypic data, the later analysis identified candidate immune exposures from TCR beta sequences and the way those sequences occurred across donors. Alongside the repertoire data, information on donor age, sex, ethnicity and CMV serostatus was compiled. An early release covering 550 to 650 HLA-typed donors comprised about 320 gigabases of sequencing data and 85 million or so unique TCR sequences. Across 398 genotyped donors of the cohort, an average of approximately 200,000 unique TCR beta nucleotide sequences per donor were sequenced, and around 19% of those sequences were non-productive. In addition to the first cohort of hundreds of subjects, a separate validation cohort of over 90 different subjects was used. The genetic ancestry cluster associated with self-reported Caucasian donors included approximately 85% of the approximately 400 genotyped donors. The study profiled the T cell repertoires of around 700 subjects by immunosequencing and related them to cytomegalovirus serostatus. All discovery cohort repertoires had been generated on a single sequencing platform. To decide whether each TCR beta V gene segment behaved as functional or pseudogenic, an earlier analysis of fewer than 750 of the donors relied on high-throughput TCR beta sequencing. Typing coverage varied by locus: about 620-640 donors for A, B, C, DRB1 and DQB1; 522 for DQA1; some 610 for DPA1; approximately 490 for DPB1. The aim of the study was to test whether cataloging public T cell receptors could identify signatures of past pathogen exposure. In a later genetic analysis, genome-wide SNP genotypes for 398 of the 666 donors were used, and that subset was treated as a discovery cohort. The research as a whole found: In an earlier analysis of approximately 590 of the donors, most TCR beta V segments appeared in productive rearrangements about 90% or about 30% of the time, broadly matching IMGT annotations. In a later genetic analysis, fewer N-insertions in productive TCRs were reported among donors in an Asian-associated ancestry cluster than the roughly 700-donor mean. In a later genetic analysis, a missense DCLRE1C variant was associated with V-gene and J-gene trimming of TCR beta chains, and the association was replicated in an independent cohort. Presence/absence analyses assumed roughly uniform sequencing depth across donors, an assumption that may not hold. A further reported finding was that TCR beta sequences accurately predicted the HLA-A and HLA-B alleles for most subjects in the first cohort. Several of the top co-occurrence clusters appeared to be linked to parvovirus B19, influenza, CMV and Epstein-Barr virus, according to a later analysis. Assigning TCR associations to individual alleles was difficult when HLA alleles, especially DR and DQ, strongly co-occurred. Some IMGT-functional V segments, including TRBV6-2 and TRBV6-3, could not be distinguished by the 87-base-pair reads and were therefore excluded. Immune exposure information for the cohort was limited to CMV serostatus. Most CMV-associated TCR beta chains appeared to be HLA-restricted in a later analysis, and the HLA associations seemed to be driven largely by CMV exposure. Correlated functional status among segregating V segments might be attributable to linkage disequilibrium, but an unknown experimental factor could not be ruled out. A later analysis associated approximately 17,000 TCR beta sequences with specific HLA alleles at a false discovery rate of 0.05. This cohort had only TCR beta chains sequenced, and the lack of alpha or paired-chain data limited which features could be detected. A cluster of highly shared sequence variants was judged likely to represent a technical artifact of the sequencing pipeline. The earlier analysis of 450 to 700 of the donors excluded seventeen rarely observed V segments, including chromosome 9 orphons, because counts were too low. In a later analysis, HLA-associated TCR beta chains were found to be more clonally expanded and to have lower generation probabilities than equally common non-associated chains. Because some donors lacked HLA typing at each locus, the association tests relied only on the typed subset. According to a later analysis, TCR association rates differed among HLA loci, with DRB1 alleles showing the most associated TCRs and HLA-C alleles showing the fewest. The authors suggested that the approach could potentially be extended to other disease states and immunological phenotypes. The study listed over 150 TCR beta chains as associated with cytomegalovirus. In both the original and validation cohorts, the classifier was reported to diagnose cytomegalovirus status with high specificity and sensitivity. Most TCR sequences were observed very rarely across donors, whereas some public TCRs were present in many individuals. A few of the identified cytomegalovirus-associated TCR beta chains were confirmed in vitro to be specific for cytomegalovirus antigens.

The cohort comprised under 700 healthy bone marrow donors. Cohort members were all nominally healthy when sampled, although unrecorded immune exposures were likely present. The donor tested CMV seronegative and was one of the 352 seronegative cohort members. Each donor provided a peripheral blood sample, and peripheral blood mononuclear cells were used for TCR beta sequencing. Genomic DNA extraction from the blood cell samples was performed with the Qiagen DNeasy Blood Extraction Kit. The CDR3 starts with the cysteine, ends with the phenylalanine, and has 17 residues. Of all the DNA, just the CDR3 is kept, 51 bases in frame from base 1. Library construction relied on the immunoSEQ multiplex PCR assay. For the multiplex PCR, a mixture combining 60 forward primers for TCR Vbeta segments and 13 reverse primers for TCR Jbeta segments was used. The CDR3 region of rearranged TCR beta genes was amplified from genomic DNA with a multiplex PCR assay. Amplified TCR beta libraries were sequenced as 87-base-pair reads on the Illumina HiSeq System. For the original study's pipeline: In a later analysis, 80 million or so unique TCR beta chains were counted across the 690 or so repertoires, and approximately 11 million of these chains were shared by at least two donors. A nearest-neighbor algorithm error-corrected the raw reads and collapsed the reads into unique sequences, merging closely related sequences to remove PCR and sequencing errors. V, D and J gene segments were assigned by aligning CDR3 sequences to IMGT reference sequences. Each retained sequence needed at least a six-nucleotide match to both a V gene segment and a J gene segment. Rearrangements were classified as productive when the CDR3 lacked stop codons and remained in frame with V and J, and all other rearrangements were classified as non-productive. Following IMGT convention, CDR3 was defined as the stretch from the second conserved V-encoded cysteine up to the conserved J-encoded phenylalanine. The earlier analysis of about 570 of the donors excluded any sequence lacking an unambiguous match to a single V gene segment. In an earlier analysis of some 590 of the donors, a V segment was called functional when productive rearrangements were above 56.7%, and segregating when the standard deviation between donors exceeded 5%. To diagnose cytomegalovirus status from the catalog of TCR beta chain sequences, a statistical classification framework was built. In a later analysis, TCR nucleotide sequences were compared against IMGT/GENE-DB human TR gene sequences so that V and J genes could be assigned. A later analysis assigned CDR3 sequences and most-parsimonious VDJ recombination scenarios with the TCRdist pipeline. In a later analysis, each TCR beta chain was defined by its CDR3 amino acid sequence together with its V-gene family, and reads lacking a unique V-gene family were excluded. In a later analysis, 450 to 600 highly shared, low-generation-probability nucleotide sequences were removed to address suspected cross-contamination and a sequencing artifact. For each public chain, a later analysis derived a clonal expansion index from normalized ranks of inferred template counts within each repertoire. Generation probabilities in a later analysis came from a VDJ recombination model fitted to out-of-frame rearrangements, and those results were checked against IGoR. In a later analysis, hypergeometric tests were used to score TCR-TCR, TCR-HLA and TCR-CMV co-occurrence, with a repertoire-size bias correction applied to TCR pairs. A later analysis estimated false discovery rates by permuting HLA or CMV assignments 20 times. A later analysis grouped co-occurring TCRs with DBSCAN, adding TCRdist sequence similarity when clustering within HLA-allele-positive subsets. Repertoires with fewer than 30,000 or more than 120,000 public chains, plus five repertoires with anomalous nucleotide sharing, were excluded from co-occurrence clustering. What TCRdb holds here is the immuneACCESS table cut down to in-frame rearrangements. Part of the clones is not present; checked against another copy, under half of the missing clones reflect an unresolved V gene, and the others are unexplained. Clonal size and the V and J genes are those of that table, whereas D and trimming came from the DNA. Across this sample there are 120,000 or so clones, with around 79% seen only once. The top ten constitute approximately 6.5% of the sample.

On this clone: The antigen it binds to is not known. Base-call qualities are not available, and no considerably larger clone is one nucleotide away.

The sample comprised PBMCs. This chain is built from TRBV21-1 and TRBJ2-1; the DNA was not compared with TRBD2, the D call given in the table. TRBV21-1 is annotated as a pseudogene. The clonotype originates from a woman between 40 and 55 years old in good health and CMV-seronegative. The bases read TGTGCCAGCAGCTCGGGGGCTAGCGGGATTTCCAGCTATGAGCAGTTCTTC. It specifies CASSSGASGISSYEQFF.